The 23 T cell receptor beta chains presented below share a single source sample, sequenced in a study of cytomegalovirus exposure and HLA in healthy donors (dated by TCRdb to 2016 to 2017). The library came from the immunoSEQ multiplex PCR assay. For the multiplex PCR, a mixture combining 60 forward primers for TCR Vbeta segments and 13 reverse primers for TCR Jbeta segments was used. TCRdb provides this immuneACCESS table in a form limited to in-frame rearrangements. Some clones are lacking; in checked studies, under half of them reflect an unresolved V gene, and why the rest are absent is not known. The sample table contains about 190,000 clones; only one count was recorded for around 83% of them. The ten largest clones add up to 0.95% to 1.4% of the sample. The sequenced sample was PBMCs. These receptors were taken from a woman in her forties in good health and CMV-seronegative.

The chain combines TRBV5-8 with TRBJ2-2; maybe TRBD2 (5 bases). The CDR3 runs to 15 residues. Germline CDR1 is SGHTS and CDR2 is YDEGEE. Trimming cost V 4 bases and J 2 bases, with 12 bases left between them. CDR3 sequence (DNA): TGTGCCAGCAGCCTAGGACTCCGAAACACCGGGGAGCTGTTTTTT. Encoded protein: CASSLGLRNTGELFF. The variable domain in full, completed from reference TRBV5-8 and TRBJ2-2, reads EAGVTQSPTHLIKTRGQQATLRCSPISGHTSVYWYQQALGLGLQFLLWYDEGEERNRGNFPPRFSGRQFPNYSSELNVNALELEDSALYLCASSLGLRNTGELFFGEGSRLTVL.

This clone was seen a few times. The chain carries TRBV30 and TRBJ2-2; 11 nucleotides agree with TRBD1. Germline CDR1 is GTSNPN and CDR2 is SVGIG (reference sequence). With V trimmed by 6 bases and J by 6 bases, 9 bases remained unmatched. The CDR3 consists of 15 residues. DNA of the CDR3: TGTGCCTGCCTAACCCGGGACAGGGGGTCCGGGGAGCTGTTTTTT. Its translation is CACLTRDRGSGELFF.

This clone has just a few counts. The chain uses TRBV7-9 and TRBJ1-1; 7 positions agree with TRBD1. Trimming cost V 1 base and J 0 bases; bases outside gene matches: 5. The CDR3 runs to 16 residues. Germline V gives CDR1 SEHNR, CDR2 FQNEAQ (reference sequence). The CDR3 loop is CASSLVSGTVNTEAFF. DNA for the CDR3: TGTGCCAGCAGCTTAGTGTCCGGGACAGTGAACACTGAAGCTTTCTTT. Complete variable domain (other parts from reference TRBV7-9 and TRBJ1-1): DTGVSQNPRHKITKRGQNVTFRCDPISEHNRLYWYRQTLGQGPEFLTYFQNEAQLEKSRLLSDRFSAERPKGSFSTLEIQRTEQGDSAMYLCASSLVSGTVNTEAFFGQGTRLTVV.

V and J are TRBV7-9 and TRBJ2-7, with 7 bases lining up with TRBD1. This CDR3 has 13 residues. Germline V gene lookup returns CDR1 SEHNR and CDR2 FQNEAQ (reference sequence). CDR3 DNA: TGTGCCAGCAGCGAGGGGGCAGGATACGAGCGGTACGTC. Translation gives CASSEGAGYERYV.

This chain uses TRBV18 with TRBJ2-3; 7 bases map to TRBD1. CDR3 size: 14 residues. V was pared by 2 bases and J by 5 bases, with 4 bases of the junction left unmatched. Germline loops: CDR1 KGHSH, CDR2 LQKENI. CDR3 sequence (DNA): TGTGCCAGCTCACCAAACAGGGGAATAGATACGCAGTATTTT. Protein sequence: CASSPNRGIDTQYF.

The genes are TRBV27 and TRBJ2-1; D gene uncertain. The CDR3 sequence is 15 residues long. Germline-derived CDR1 and CDR2 are MNHEY and SMNVEV (reference sequence). Trimming pared 4 bases from V and 0 bases from J, leaving 10 bases between. CDR3 nucleotides: TGTGCCAGCAGTTCAGACTCGTCCTCCTACAATGAGCAGTTCTTC. It is translated as CASSSDSSSYNEQFF.

The rearrangement joins TRBV5-1 to TRBJ2-2, with 7 bases matching TRBD2. CDR1 is SGHRS, CDR2 YFSETQ, per germline. V lost 4 bases to trimming and J lost 6 bases; unmatched junction nucleotides: 3. The CDR3 is made up of 13 amino acids. This chain's CDR3 is CASSASGPGELFF. CDR3 sequence (DNA): TGCGCCAGCAGCGCTAGCGGACCCGGGGAGCTGTTTTTT.

The chain is built from TRBV5-6 and TRBJ2-5; no firm D call. Germline V CDR1 and CDR2: SGHDT, YYEEEE. The CDR3 length is 14 residues. Trimming shortened V by 0 bases and J by 1 base, and 7 bases separated the two germline ends. CDR3 residues: CASSLDPSQETQYF. In DNA, the CDR3 is TGTGCCAGCAGCTTGGATCCCAGCCAAGAGACCCAGTACTTC.

The chain has TRBV6-6 and TRBJ2-7; the match to TRBD1 covers 9 bases. The germline V gene encodes CDR1 MNHNY and CDR2 SVGAGI (reference sequence). The CDR3 has 13 residues. Trimming at V came to 5 bases and at J to 6 bases, leaving 5 bases not matched to a gene. The CDR3 coding sequence is TGTGCCAGCAGTAGACAGGGGGAAGGCGAGCAGTACGTC. Amino acids: CASSRQGEGEQYV.

The chain employs TRBV7-8 and TRBJ1-3; D is possibly TRBD1 (5 bases). V was clipped by 1 base and J by 0 bases, with 19 bases between them. Germline-derived CDR1 and CDR2 are SGHVS and FQNEAQ. CDR3 length: 19 amino acids. The CDR3 DNA sequence: TGTGCCAGCAGCTTAGGTCTGAAGGGCCAGGGCTTCTCTGGAAACACCATATATTTT. This translates into CASSLGLKGQGFSGNTIYF.

This chain uses TRBV21-1 with TRBJ2-7; the table assigns TRBD2, which was not confirmed against the DNA. TRBV21-1 is listed as a pseudogene. The CDR3 spans 16 residues. CDR3 region: CASSKRRGRADDEQYV. Here the CDR3 DNA reads TGTGCCAGCAGCAAACGTCGCGGGAGGGCCGATGACGAGCAGTACGTC.

V and J are TRBV2 and TRBJ1-4, with TRBD1 matching over 7 bases. Per germline, CDR1 SNHLY and CDR2 FYNNEI. V lost 5 bases, J lost 5 bases, and 5 bases stayed unmatched. The CDR3 has 14 residues. The CDR3 region is CASSKGTANEKLFF. CDR3 DNA sequence: TGTGCCAGCAGTAAAGGGACAGCAAATGAAAAACTGTTTTTT.

This chain joins TRBV4-3 and TRBJ2-1; D might be TRBD2 (6 bases). The V end lost 1 base, the J end lost 3 bases, and 10 bases lay between the germline ends. The CDR3 is 15 amino acids. CDR1 is LGHNA and CDR2 is YSLEER in the germline V gene. CDR3 DNA sequence: TGCGCCAGCAGCCAAGGGTTCGGGAGCTACAATGAGCAGTTCTTC. It yields the protein CASSQGFGSYNEQFF.

The V call is TRBV19, the J call TRBJ1-1, with 9 positions matching TRBD1. Germline CDR1 LNHDA, CDR2 SQIVND (reference sequence). The CDR3 sequence is 19 residues long. After removal of 1 base from V and 3 bases from J, the junction contained 15 bases not matched to a gene. In nucleotides, the CDR3 is TGTGCCAGTAGTATAGTAGGAGGGACAGGGTCGGGGTGGGACACTGAAGCTTTCTTT. It yields the protein CASSIVGGTGSGWDTEAFF.

The chain carries TRBV29-1 and TRBJ1-1; TRBD1 is a possible D gene (6 bases). This CDR3 is 11 amino acids long. V was shortened by 7 bases and J by 9 bases, with 15 bases between the two germline ends. Germline CDR1 reads SQVTM; CDR2 reads ANQGSEA. The CDR3 DNA sequence: TGCAGCGCAGATGGCAGGGGAAAAGCTTTCTTT. Its protein is CSADGRGKAFF.

This sequence joins TRBV6-5 and TRBJ2-7; 10 nucleotides align to TRBD1. With V trimmed by 4 bases and J by 5 bases, 5 bases remained unmatched. CDR1 and CDR2 (germline): MNHEY, SVGAGI. This CDR3 spans 14 amino acids. The DNA of the CDR3 is TGTGCCAGCAGTTTATCCGGGACAGGGGACGAGCAGTACTTC. The encoded protein is CASSLSGTGDEQYF.

This clone has a single count. The gene calls are TRBV5-6 and TRBJ1-2; possible D gene TRBD1, 5 bases. The CDR3 sequence is 13 residues long. The germline V gene encodes CDR1 SGHDT and CDR2 YYEEEE. The germline V and J ends were trimmed by 4 bases and 4 bases, with 11 bases remaining between them. The CDR3 loop reads CASSLREGYGYTF. CDR3 coding DNA: TGTGCCAGCAGCCTCAGGGAAGGCTATGGCTACACCTTC.

This clone was detected a few times. The chain combines TRBV2 with TRBJ2-7, with TRBD1 matching 9 bases. From germline, CDR1 is SNHLY and CDR2 FYNNEI. This CDR3 comprises 14 residues. V dropped 6 bases and J dropped 7; count of bases not matched to a gene: 10. The chain's CDR3 is CASRARDRESEQYF. The CDR3 nucleotides read TGTGCCAGCAGGGCGCGGGACAGGGAGTCGGAGCAGTACTTC. Supplemented by reference TRBV2 and TRBJ2-7, the full variable domain reads EPEVTQTPSHQVTQMGQEVILRCVPISNHLYFYWYRQILGQKVEFLVSFYNNEISEKSEIFDDQFSVERPDGSNFTLKIRSTKLEDSAMYFCASRARDRESEQYFGPGTRLTVT.

The chain recombines TRBV5-6 with TRBJ2-7; 14 nucleotides agree with TRBD2. V lost 6 bases and J lost 2; bases outside the gene matches: 4. The CDR3 runs to 15 residues. Per germline, CDR1 SGHDT and CDR2 YYEEEE. For the CDR3, the DNA is TGTGCCAGCACTCCGGGACTAGCGGGAGCCTACGAGCAGTACGTC. Translation gives CASTPGLAGAYEQYV.

CDR3 sequence: CASSPSQGGSNQPQHF. The CDR3 nucleotides read TGTGCCAGCAGCCCGAGCCAGGGAGGGAGCAATCAGCCCCAGCATTTT. The V call is TRBV7-8, the J call TRBJ1-5; tentatively, D is TRBD1 (5 bases). Trimming shortened V by 5 bases and J by 1 base, and 15 bases separated the two germline ends. Germline V gene sequence: CDR1 SGHVS, CDR2 FQNEAQ. CDR3 length equals 16 residues.

This chain connects TRBV5-6 to TRBJ2-7; D perhaps matches TRBD1 (6 bases). CDR1 is SGHDT and CDR2 is YYEEEE in the germline V gene. With 5 bases removed from V and 4 bases from J, the gap between germline ends came to 16 bases. The CDR3 has 14 amino acids. CDR3 amino acids: CASRSQGQSYEQYF. The CDR3, as DNA: TGTGCCAGCAGGTCCCAGGGGCAGAGTTACGAGCAGTACTTC.

This clone was seen once. The chain carries TRBV19 and TRBJ2-6, with D perhaps matching TRBD2 (5 bases). Deletions cut 10 bases from V and 2 bases from J, with 9 bases between. The CDR3 runs 13 residues. In germline, CDR1 is LNHDA, CDR2 SQIVND (reference sequence). The CDR3 region is CATGWAGANVLTF. The CDR3 region has the DNA TGTGCCACGGGATGGGCTGGGGCCAACGTCCTGACTTTC.

The V call is TRBV7-2, the J call TRBJ2-4; 7 nucleotides match TRBD2. The germline V gene has CDR1 SGHTA and CDR2 FQGNSA. J was trimmed by 6 bases and V by 4 bases; bases with no gene match: 9. CDR3 length: 15 amino acids. The CDR3: CASSSLGIAGNIQYF. The CDR3 region has the DNA TGTGCCAGCAGCTCCTTGGGGATAGCGGGAAACATTCAGTACTTC.